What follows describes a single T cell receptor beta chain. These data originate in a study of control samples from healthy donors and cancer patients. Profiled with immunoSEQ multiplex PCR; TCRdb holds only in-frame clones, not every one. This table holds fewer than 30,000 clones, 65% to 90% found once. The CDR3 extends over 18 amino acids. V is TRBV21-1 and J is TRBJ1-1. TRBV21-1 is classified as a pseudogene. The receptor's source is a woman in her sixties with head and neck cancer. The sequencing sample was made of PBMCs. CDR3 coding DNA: TGTGCCAGCAGCAAAGTGGAGGGATGGCAGGCAGGGAGCACTGAAGCTTTCTTT. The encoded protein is CASSKVEGWQAGSTEAFF.